Listed below are T cell receptor beta chains from one sample, sequenced in a study of blood T cells in healthy people across ages. TCRdb fed the 5' RACE reads into MiXCR, producing one record per CDR3 protein. The sample shows about 680,000 distinct CDR3 sequences, 45% to 50% of them seen only once. The sequencing sample was made of blood. The receptors derive from an older woman in good health. Each CDR3 is given with its conserved first and last residue. A D gene is named only where the DNA matches it firmly. Size is stated for part of the rows, as once, few or many counts, or as a class when the clone is expanded.

v_call	j_call	clone_size	d_call	cdr3_aa	cdr3_nt
TRBV27	TRBJ2-3	-	-	CASSSRASTDTRYF	TGTGCCAGCAGTTCAAGGGCTTCCACAGATACGCGGTATTTT
TRBV20-1	TRBJ2-7	-	-	CSASIVAGDFYEQYF	TGCAGTGCTAGTATCGTGGCAGGGGACTTCTACGAGCAGTACTTC
TRBV25-1	TRBJ1-1	-	-	CASSSGPTKAFF	TGTGCCAGCAGTTCAGGGCCCACTAAAGCTTTCTTT
TRBV18	TRBJ2-7	-	-	CASSPGVREYEQYF	TGTGCCAGCTCACCAGGAGTCAGGGAATACGAGCAGTACTTC
TRBV5-1	TRBJ2-7	-	TRBD1	CASSYTGTGNYEQYF	TGCGCCAGCAGCTACACCGGGACAGGTAACTACGAGCAGTACTTC
TRBV12-3/TRBV12-4	TRBJ1-5	-	TRBD1	CASSPGGSQPQHF	TGTGCCAGCAGTCCAGGGGGTAGTCAGCCCCAGCATTTT
TRBV7-2	TRBJ2-3	-	-	CASSSYASTDTQYF	TGTGCCAGCAGCAGCTACGCTAGCACAGATACGCAGTATTTT
TRBV12-3/TRBV12-4	TRBJ2-1	-	TRBD2	CASSLVASGRPSYNEQFF	TGTGCCAGCAGTTTAGTGGCTAGCGGGAGGCCATCCTACAATGAGCAGTTCTTC
TRBV28	TRBJ2-7	-	-	CATRSWTEQYF	TGTGCCACCAGGTCCTGGACAGAGCAGTACTTC
TRBV4-3	TRBJ2-7	few	TRBD1	CASSPQGAAYEQYF	TGCGCCAGCAGCCCACAGGGGGCGGCCTACGAGCAGTACTTC
TRBV29-1	TRBJ1-4	-	-	CSAMWGGDEKLFF	TGCAGCGCTATGTGGGGGGGAGATGAAAAACTGTTTTTT
TRBV30	TRBJ2-1	-	TRBD2	CAWSVLGASGSMVPYNGQFF	TGTGCCTGGAGTGTACTTGGGGCTAGCGGGAGTATGGTCCCCTACAATGGGCAGTTCTTC
TRBV18	TRBJ1-2	few	-	CASSPLSTDYGYTF	TGTGCCAGCTCACCACTATCGACAGACTATGGCTACACCTTC
TRBV30	TRBJ2-7	-	TRBD1	CAHLPGTGGEQYF	TGTGCCCATCTCCCCGGGACAGGGGGCGAGCAGTACTTC
TRBV20-1	TRBJ1-1	-	-	CSARERGMKTEAFF	TGCAGTGCTAGGGAGCGAGGGATGAAAACTGAAGCTTTCTTT